The 22 T cell receptor beta chains given below trace back to one sample, sequenced in a study of OX40 agonist ivuxolimab in advanced cancers. Sequencing was performed with immunoSEQ multiplex PCR; in TCRdb, only in-frame clones are kept and a portion is missing. The profile shows about 60,000 clones, 65% to 85% of them singletons. The sample here was CD4+ or CD8+ T cells sorted from blood, taken in a trial of the OX40 agonist ivuxolimab. These receptor sequences come from an adult with an advanced solid tumor such as melanoma, head and neck, liver or kidney cancer.

As to this clone: Other DNA sequences in the same sample also yield this CDR3. The rearrangement joins TRBV19 to TRBJ2-1; 8 bases match TRBD2. The CDR3 contains 15 residues. V was pared by 6 bases and J by 0 bases, with 4 bases of the junction left unmatched. Germline CDR1 is LNHDA and CDR2 is SQIVND (reference sequence). The CDR3 loop is CASSPTSGSYNEQFF. CDR3 coding DNA: TGTGCCAGTAGCCCCACTAGCGGCTCCTACAATGAGCAGTTCTTC.

The genes are TRBV6-1 and TRBJ1-4; 7 bases agree with TRBD1. The V segment lost 4 bases and the J segment 8 bases; nucleotides outside the gene matches: 7. Germline V gene lookup returns CDR1 MNHNS and CDR2 SASEGT. This CDR3 is 14 amino acids long. The CDR3 here is CASSAGQEREKLFF. The CDR3 DNA sequence: TGTGCCAGCAGTGCTGGACAGGAGCGGGAAAAACTGTTTTTT.

V and J are TRBV11-3 and TRBJ2-7, with unresolved D. The length of the CDR3 is 14 residues. The V gene lost 1 base and the J gene lost 2 bases, with 9 bases spanning the gap. Germline CDR1 reads SGHNT; CDR2 reads YENEEA. The CDR3 bases are TGTGCCAGCAGCTTAGGAGCAGGCCCCTACGAGCAGTACTTC. It translates to CASSLGAGPYEQYF.

The chain recombines TRBV4-1 with TRBJ1-2; TRBD1 aligns across 8 bases. The CDR3 totals 16 residues. Germline V gene data show CDR1 as MGHRA and CDR2 as YSYEKL. V dropped 2 bases and J dropped 2; count of bases not matched to a gene: 7. The CDR3 is CASSQLDRAQNYGYTF. The CDR3 DNA reads as TGCGCCAGCAGCCAACTGGACAGGGCCCAAAACTATGGCTACACCTTC.

The rearrangement joins TRBV19 to TRBJ1-1, with a tentative D call TRBD1 (5 bases). The CDR3 sequence is 12 residues long. V was shortened by 3 bases and J by 7 bases, with 9 bases between the two germline ends. Germline values: CDR1 LNHDA, CDR2 SQIVND (reference sequence). Written as DNA, the CDR3 is TGTGCCAGTAGTATCGGGGCAGTTGAAGCTTTCTTT. Amino acids: CASSIGAVEAFF.

This rearrangement joins TRBV5-1 to TRBJ1-2, with D possibly being TRBD1 (5 bases). The CDR3 consists of 17 residues. The germline gives CDR1 SGHRS, CDR2 YFSETQ. V lost 2 bases to trimming and J lost 4 bases, with 21 bases between them. The CDR3 is CASSFLPGTQGSYGYTF. The CDR3 bases are TGCGCCAGCAGCTTTCTACCCGGGACTCAAGGGAGCTATGGCTACACCTTC.

The chain combines TRBV12-5 with TRBJ2-5, with TRBD1 matching 9 bases. The CDR3 is 16 residues long. Germline CDR1 and CDR2: LGHNT and FRNRAP. Trimming cost V 2 bases and J 5 bases; bases outside gene matches: 9. CDR3 nucleotide sequence: TGTGCTAGTGGTTTGTCCACAGGGGGCGCGGGGGAGACCCAGTACTTC. Its protein is CASGLSTGGAGETQYF.

This chain joins TRBV25-1 and TRBJ2-7; TRBD1 is a possible D gene (6 bases). The CDR3 is 13 residues long. Germline CDR1 MGHDK, CDR2 SYGVNS. V lost 2 bases, J lost 7 bases, and 12 bases lay in between. The CDR3 region has the DNA TGTGCCAGCAGTGAAACGGCGACAGGAGAGCAGTACTTC. It codes for CASSETATGEQYF.

The genes are TRBV29-1 and TRBJ2-5; D is undetermined. The CDR3 extends over 12 amino acids. Per germline, CDR1 SQVTM and CDR2 ANQGSEA. Trimming pared 3 bases from V and 5 bases from J, leaving 10 bases between. The CDR3 nucleotides are TGCAGCGTTGAGGAGAGAACGGAGACCCAGTACTTC. Its protein product is CSVEERTETQYF.

J is TRBJ1-1 and V is TRBV10-2, with D uncertain. Trimming removed 6 bases at V and 4 bases at J, with 15 bases between. The germline gives CDR1 WSHSY, CDR2 SAAADI. This CDR3 is built from 14 residues. CDR3 residues: CASRPGSRSTEAFF. The CDR3 nucleotides are TGCGCCAGCAGACCCGGGAGTCGGAGCACTGAAGCTTTCTTT.

The V and J genes are TRBV19 and TRBJ1-1; unclear D gene. The CDR3 is 14 residues long. The germline V and J ends were trimmed by 6 bases and 4 bases, with 15 bases remaining between them. Germline-derived CDR1 and CDR2 are LNHDA and SQIVND (reference sequence). The CDR3 sequence: CASSPPDGRTEAFF. The CDR3 DNA reads TGTGCCAGTAGCCCTCCGGACGGACGCACTGAAGCTTTCTTT.

The CDR3 DNA reads as TGTGCCAGCAGTTTAGAAGGCGGGCCTATCAGCTACACCTTC. Translated: CASSLEGGPISYTF. The chain carries TRBV28 and TRBJ1-2; the D is unclear. In germline, CDR1 is MDHEN, CDR2 SYDVKM. The CDR3 loop spans 14 amino acids. V was clipped by 2 bases and J by 9 bases, with 16 bases between them.

The V and J genes are TRBV5-6 and TRBJ2-3, with 10 positions matching TRBD2. CDR1 and CDR2 (germline): SGHDT, YYEEEE. The CDR3 sequence is 18 residues long. J gave up 1 base and V 4 bases, and 12 bases lay outside the gene matches. CDR3 protein: CASSPLGAGGHRTDTQYF. Written as DNA, the CDR3 is TGTGCCAGCAGCCCCCTCGGAGCGGGGGGGCATCGCACAGATACGCAGTATTTT.

The rearrangement uses TRBV7-8 and TRBJ1-1; D is possibly TRBD1 (5 bases). This CDR3 spans 15 amino acids. The germline V and J ends were trimmed by 3 bases and 1 base, with 12 bases remaining between them. Germline V gene sequence: CDR1 SGHVS, CDR2 FQNEAQ. For the CDR3, the DNA is TGTGCCAGCAGCTTTCCGGGACGGAGGAACACTGAAGCTTTCTTT. As protein: CASSFPGRRNTEAFF. The variable domain in full, with the rest retrieved from reference TRBV7-8 and TRBJ1-1, is GAGVSQSPRYKVAKRGQDVALRCDPISGHVSLFWYQQALGQGPEFLTYFQNEAQLDKSGLPSDRFFAERPEGSVSTLKIQRTQQEDSAVYLCASSFPGRRNTEAFFGQGTRLTVV.

The V gene is TRBV7-2, the J gene TRBJ1-5; perhaps TRBD1 as D (6 bases). Trimming took 5 bases from V and 3 from J, leaving 14 bases between them. The CDR3 loop spans 15 amino acids. The germline V gene encodes CDR1 SGHTA and CDR2 FQGNSA. For the CDR3, the DNA is TGTGCCAGCAGCCTAGAATGGGGGCCCAATCAGCCCCAGCATTTT. It specifies CASSLEWGPNQPQHF. The entire variable domain, with the rest obtained from reference TRBV7-2 and TRBJ1-5, is as follows: GAGVSQSPSNKVTEKGKDVELRCDPISGHTALYWYRQSLGQGLEFLIYFQGNSAPDKSGLPSDRFSAERTGGSVSTLTIQRTQQEDSAVYLCASSLEWGPNQPQHFGDGTRLSIL.

The V and J genes are TRBV6-5 and TRBJ2-7; the match to TRBD2 covers 10 bases. The germline V gene encodes CDR1 MNHEY and CDR2 SVGAGI. CDR3 size: 14 residues. V lost 6 bases, J lost 3 bases, and 5 bases stayed unmatched. CDR3 sequence reads: CASSQGLAFYEQYF. The DNA of the CDR3 is TGTGCCAGCAGCCAGGGACTAGCGTTCTACGAGCAGTACTTC.

V gene TRBV4-1 combines with J gene TRBJ1-2, with D perhaps matching TRBD1 (6 bases). Trimming left V 1 base short and J 4 bases short, with 13 bases between. The CDR3 runs to 15 residues. Germline V gene data show CDR1 as MGHRA and CDR2 as YSYEKL. The chain's CDR3 is CASSQGQAAFYGYTF. Written as DNA, the CDR3 is TGCGCCAGCAGCCAAGGACAGGCGGCCTTCTATGGCTACACCTTC.

V usage is TRBV5-4 and J usage is TRBJ2-1; the match to TRBD2 covers 14 bases. Germline CDR1 and CDR2: SGHNT and YYREEE (reference sequence). Trimming took 4 bases from V and 10 from J; bases not matched to a gene: 4. The CDR3 extends over 14 amino acids. In DNA form, the CDR3 reads TGTGCCAGCAGCGGGGGACTAGCGGGAGTCGAGCAGTTCTTC. As protein: CASSGGLAGVEQFF.

The genes are TRBV30 and TRBJ1-5; 10 bases agree with TRBD1. Germline CDR1 GTSNPN, CDR2 SVGIG (reference sequence). CDR3 length equals 16 residues. The junction had 5 bases not matched to a gene; V was cut back by 3 bases and J by 0 bases. The CDR3 DNA follows: TGTGCCTGGAGGGACAGGGGGGGCCTTAGCAATCAGCCCCAGCATTTT. Its protein is CAWRDRGGLSNQPQHF.

The chain couples TRBV29-1 to TRBJ2-1; D remains ambiguous. The CDR3 is 15 residues long. V lost 0 bases and J lost 2, with 11 bases in between. CDR1 and CDR2 (germline): SQVTM, ANQGSEA. This CDR3 reads CSVEDARMAYNEQFF. For the CDR3, the DNA is TGCAGCGTTGAAGATGCTAGGATGGCCTACAATGAGCAGTTCTTC.

CDR3 DNA sequence: TGTGCCAGCAGTTCAAAGCGGGGGGCCTACAATGAGCAGTTCTTC. This gives the protein CASSSKRGAYNEQFF. V and J are TRBV28 and TRBJ2-1, with 9 positions matching TRBD2. CDR1 and CDR2 from the germline V gene are MDHEN and SYDVKM. V was pared by 4 bases and J by 2 bases, with 3 bases of the junction left unmatched. The CDR3 is made up of 15 amino acids.

The V gene is TRBV10-3, the J gene TRBJ1-5; D is uncertain. Germline-derived CDR1 and CDR2 are ENHRY and SYGVKD. Trimming removed 4 bases at V and 0 bases at J, with 4 bases between. The CDR3 has 13 amino acids. The CDR3 spells CAISADSNQPQHF. The CDR3 DNA reads TGTGCCATCAGTGCGGATAGCAATCAGCCCCAGCATTTT.